This entry features one T cell receptor beta chain sequence. V was clipped by 3 bases and J by 4 bases, with 12 bases between them. The germline V gene has CDR1 SQVTM and CDR2 ANQGSEA. CDR3 length equals 13 residues. Original methodology: Amplification of reference gene primers provided the estimated nucleated cell counts. Measured with immunoSEQ multiplex PCR; TCRdb has only the in-frame clones, and not every one. The DNA gave D and trimming, while V, J and clone size come from that table. The table lists fewer than 300,000 clones, approximately 86% of them singletons. The data derive from a study of blood T cell repertoires in COVID-19.

The chain is built from TRBV29-1 and TRBJ1-2; the D gene is possibly TRBD1 (6 bases). The receptor comes from a woman between 18 and 30 years old with acute or convalescent COVID-19. The sequenced sample consisted of peripheral blood. The CDR3, as DNA: TGCAGCGTTGACAGGGGAGTTGTCTATGGCTACACCTTC. It encodes CSVDRGVVYGYTF.